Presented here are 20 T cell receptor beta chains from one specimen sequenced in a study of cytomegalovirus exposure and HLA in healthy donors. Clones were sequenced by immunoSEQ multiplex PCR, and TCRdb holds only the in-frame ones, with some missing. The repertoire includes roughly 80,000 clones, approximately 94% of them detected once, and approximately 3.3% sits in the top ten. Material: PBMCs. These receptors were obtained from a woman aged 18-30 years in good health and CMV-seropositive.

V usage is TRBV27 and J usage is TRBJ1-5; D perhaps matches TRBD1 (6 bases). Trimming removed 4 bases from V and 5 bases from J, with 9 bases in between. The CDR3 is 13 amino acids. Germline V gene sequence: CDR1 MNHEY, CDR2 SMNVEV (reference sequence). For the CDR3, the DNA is TGTGCCAGCAGTTGGGCAGGGGATCAGCCCCAGCATTTT. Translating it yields CASSWAGDQPQHF.

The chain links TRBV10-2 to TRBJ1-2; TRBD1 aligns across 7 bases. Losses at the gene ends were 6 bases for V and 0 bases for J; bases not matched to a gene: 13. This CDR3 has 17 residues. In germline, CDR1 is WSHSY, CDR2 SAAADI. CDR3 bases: TGCGCCAGCAGGGGGGGAGGACAGGAAGATACTAACTATGGCTACACCTTC. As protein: CASRGGGQEDTNYGYTF.

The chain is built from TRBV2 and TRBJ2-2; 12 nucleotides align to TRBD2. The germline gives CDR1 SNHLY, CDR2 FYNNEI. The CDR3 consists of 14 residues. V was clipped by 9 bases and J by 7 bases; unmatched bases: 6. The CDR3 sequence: CASLAGGPGGELFF. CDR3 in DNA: TGTGCCAGTCTAGCGGGAGGGCCTGGCGGGGAGCTGTTTTTT.

CDR3 in amino acids: CASSEWGGLNTEAFF. In DNA form, the CDR3 reads TGTGCCAGCTCCGAATGGGGGGGCCTGAACACTGAAGCTTTCTTT. J is TRBJ1-1 and V is TRBV27, with TRBD1 as a possible D gene (6 bases). Trimming removed 8 bases from V and 0 bases from J, with 16 bases in between. The CDR3 is 15 residues long. In germline, CDR1 is MNHEY, CDR2 SMNVEV (reference sequence).

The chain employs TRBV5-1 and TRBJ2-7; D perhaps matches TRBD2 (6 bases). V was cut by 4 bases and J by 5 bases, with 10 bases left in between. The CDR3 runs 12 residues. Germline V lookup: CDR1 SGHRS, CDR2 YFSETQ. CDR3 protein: CASSGGINEQYF. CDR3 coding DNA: TGCGCCAGCAGCGGGGGGATCAACGAGCAGTACTTC.

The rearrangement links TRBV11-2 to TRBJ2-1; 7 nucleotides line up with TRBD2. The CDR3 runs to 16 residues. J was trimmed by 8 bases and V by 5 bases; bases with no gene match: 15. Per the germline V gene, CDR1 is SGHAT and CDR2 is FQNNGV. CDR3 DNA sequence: TGTGCCAGCAGCACGGGTGGCGGGAGACCACGGGATGAGCAGTTCTTC. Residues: CASSTGGGRPRDEQFF. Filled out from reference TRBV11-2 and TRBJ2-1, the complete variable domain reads EAGVAQSPRYKIIEKRQSVAFWCNPISGHATLYWYQQILGQGPKLLIQFQNNGVVDDSQLPKDRFSAERLKGVDSTLKIQPAKLEDSAVYLCASSTGGGRPRDEQFFGPGTRLTVL.

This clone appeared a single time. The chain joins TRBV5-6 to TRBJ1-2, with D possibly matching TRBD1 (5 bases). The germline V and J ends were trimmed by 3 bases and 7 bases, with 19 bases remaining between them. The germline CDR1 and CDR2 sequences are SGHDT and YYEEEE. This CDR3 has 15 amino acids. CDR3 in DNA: TGTGCCAGCAGCTCACCTTCGCGCGGGGCGTTTGGCTACACCTTC. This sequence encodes CASSSPSRGAFGYTF.

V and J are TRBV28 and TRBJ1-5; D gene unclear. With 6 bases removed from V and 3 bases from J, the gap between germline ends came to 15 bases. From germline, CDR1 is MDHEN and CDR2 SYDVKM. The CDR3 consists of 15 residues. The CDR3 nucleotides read TGTGCCAGCAGCCGGACGGACTTAGACAATCAGCCCCAGCATTTT. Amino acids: CASSRTDLDNQPQHF.

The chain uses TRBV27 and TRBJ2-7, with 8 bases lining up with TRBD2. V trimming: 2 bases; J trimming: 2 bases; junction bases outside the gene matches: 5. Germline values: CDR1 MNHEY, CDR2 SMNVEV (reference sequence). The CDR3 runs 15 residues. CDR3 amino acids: CASSLVRGGTYEQYF. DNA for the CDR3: TGTGCCAGCAGTTTAGTCCGGGGGGGGACCTACGAGCAGTACTTC.

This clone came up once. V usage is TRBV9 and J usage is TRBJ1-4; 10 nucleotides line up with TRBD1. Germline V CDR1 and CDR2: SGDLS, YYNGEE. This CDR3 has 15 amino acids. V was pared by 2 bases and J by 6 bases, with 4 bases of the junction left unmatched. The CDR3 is CASSVTGTGDEKLFF. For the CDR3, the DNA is TGTGCCAGCAGCGTCACCGGGACAGGGGATGAAAAACTGTTTTTT.

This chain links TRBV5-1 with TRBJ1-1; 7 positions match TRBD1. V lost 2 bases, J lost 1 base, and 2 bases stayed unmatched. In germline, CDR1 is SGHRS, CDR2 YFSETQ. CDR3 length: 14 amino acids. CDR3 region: CASSFTGANTEAFF. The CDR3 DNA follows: TGCGCCAGCAGCTTCACAGGGGCGAACACTGAAGCTTTCTTT.

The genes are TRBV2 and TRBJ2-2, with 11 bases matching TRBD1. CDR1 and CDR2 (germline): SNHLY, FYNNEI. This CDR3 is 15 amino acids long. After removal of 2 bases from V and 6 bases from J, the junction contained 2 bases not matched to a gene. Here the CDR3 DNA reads TGTGCCAGCAGTGAATTGGGACAGGGGGCCGGGGAGCTGTTTTTT. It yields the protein CASSELGQGAGELFF.

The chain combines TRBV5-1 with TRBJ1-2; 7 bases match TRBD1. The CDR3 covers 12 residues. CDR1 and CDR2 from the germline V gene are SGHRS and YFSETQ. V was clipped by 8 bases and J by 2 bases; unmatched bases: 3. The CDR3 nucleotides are TGCGCCAGTATGGGACAGAACTATGGCTACACCTTC. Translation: CASMGQNYGYTF.

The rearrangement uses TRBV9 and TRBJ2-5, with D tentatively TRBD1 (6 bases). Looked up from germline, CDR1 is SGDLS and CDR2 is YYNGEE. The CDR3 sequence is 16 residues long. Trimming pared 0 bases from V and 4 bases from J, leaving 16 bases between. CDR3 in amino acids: CASSVAPAGERETQYF. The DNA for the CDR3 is TGTGCCAGCAGCGTAGCGCCGGCAGGGGAAAGAGAGACCCAGTACTTC.

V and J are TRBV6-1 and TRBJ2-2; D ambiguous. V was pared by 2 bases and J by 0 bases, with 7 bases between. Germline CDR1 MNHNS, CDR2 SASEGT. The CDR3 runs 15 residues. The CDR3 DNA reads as TGTGCCAGCAGTGAAATGTCGGCGAACACCGGGGAGCTGTTTTTT. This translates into CASSEMSANTGELFF.

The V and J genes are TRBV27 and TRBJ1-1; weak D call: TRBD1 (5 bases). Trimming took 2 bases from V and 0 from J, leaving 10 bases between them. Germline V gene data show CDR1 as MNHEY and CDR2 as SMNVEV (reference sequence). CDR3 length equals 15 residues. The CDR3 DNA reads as TGTGCCAGCAGTTTAACTCTACAGGTGAACACTGAAGCTTTCTTT. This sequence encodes CASSLTLQVNTEAFF.

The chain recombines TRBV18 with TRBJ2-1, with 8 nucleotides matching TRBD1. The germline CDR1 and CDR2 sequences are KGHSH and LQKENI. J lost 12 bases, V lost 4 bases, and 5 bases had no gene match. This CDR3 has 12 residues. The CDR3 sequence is CASSLQGGVQFF. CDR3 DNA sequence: TGTGCCAGCTCACTACAGGGGGGTGTGCAGTTCTTC.

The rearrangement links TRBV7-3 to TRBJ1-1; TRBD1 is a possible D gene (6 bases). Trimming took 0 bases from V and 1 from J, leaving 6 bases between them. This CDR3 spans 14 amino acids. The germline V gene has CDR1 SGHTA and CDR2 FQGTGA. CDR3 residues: CASSLTGQNTEAFF. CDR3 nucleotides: TGTGCCAGCAGCTTAACGGGACAGAACACTGAAGCTTTCTTT.

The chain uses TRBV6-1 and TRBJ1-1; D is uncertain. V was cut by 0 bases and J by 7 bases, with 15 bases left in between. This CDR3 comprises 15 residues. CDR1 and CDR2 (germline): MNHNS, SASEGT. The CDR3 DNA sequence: TGTGCCAGCAGTGAAGCGAGCGCCCAAGGAATTGAAGCTTTCTTT. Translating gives CASSEASAQGIEAFF.

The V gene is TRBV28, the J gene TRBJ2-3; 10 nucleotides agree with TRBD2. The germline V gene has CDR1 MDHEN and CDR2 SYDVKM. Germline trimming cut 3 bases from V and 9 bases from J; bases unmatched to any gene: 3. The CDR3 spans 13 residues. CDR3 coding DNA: TGTGCCAGCAGTTTCAAAGCGGGGGGGACGCAGTATTTT. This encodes CASSFKAGGTQYF. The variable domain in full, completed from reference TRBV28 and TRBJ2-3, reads DVKVTQSSRYLVKRTGEKVFLECVQDMDHENMFWYRQDPGLGLRLIYFSYDVKMKEKGDIPEGYSVSREKKERFSLILESASTNQTSMYLCASSFKAGGTQYFGPGTRLTVL.